The 8 T cell receptor beta chains listed next were all sequenced from one sample in a study of shared clonotypes between healthy human individuals. TCRdb's copy holds only in-frame clones and misses some; the assay was immunoSEQ multiplex PCR. Of some 1 million clones in the sample, roughly 80% are singletons; the top ten hold 1.4% to 1.5%. The source material was memory CD4+ T cells sorted from blood. The subset: CD45RA-negative fraction. These receptors were taken from a young man in good health.

The chain combines TRBV18 with TRBJ2-7; D may be TRBD2 (6 bases). Germline V CDR1 and CDR2: KGHSH, LQKENI. CDR3 length: 14 residues. The germline V and J ends were trimmed by 5 bases and 3 bases, with 14 bases remaining between them. The CDR3 nucleotides are TGTGCCAGCTCAGCGGGACGGCCCATCTACGAGCAGTACTTC. Encoded protein: CASSAGRPIYEQYF.

The rearrangement uses TRBV5-5 and TRBJ2-2; no definite D call. Trimming shortened V by 0 bases and J by 6 bases, and 6 bases separated the two germline ends. This CDR3 has 13 amino acids. Germline V gene data show CDR1 as SGHKS and CDR2 as YYEKEE (reference sequence). Here the CDR3 DNA reads TGTGCCAGCAGCTTGGAAGGCGCCGGGGAGCTGTTTTTT. It specifies CASSLEGAGELFF.

Details on this clone: In the same sample, other DNA sequences code for this CDR3. This rearrangement joins TRBV7-8 to TRBJ2-3, with 11 bases fitting TRBD2. Germline trimming cut 2 bases from V and 3 bases from J; bases unmatched to any gene: 1. The germline V gene has CDR1 SGHVS and CDR2 FQNEAQ. This CDR3 contains 15 residues. The DNA of the CDR3 is TGTGCCAGCAGCTTAAGGACTAGCGGGACAGATACGCAGTATTTT. Encoded protein: CASSLRTSGTDTQYF. Full variable domain (remainder filled in from reference TRBV7-8 and TRBJ2-3): GAGVSQSPRYKVAKRGQDVALRCDPISGHVSLFWYQQALGQGPEFLTYFQNEAQLDKSGLPSDRFFAERPEGSVSTLKIQRTQQEDSAVYLCASSLRTSGTDTQYFGPGTRLTVL.

This clone was observed a few times. V is TRBV11-2 and J is TRBJ2-7; 10 bases fit TRBD1. Trimming took 4 bases from V and 5 from J; bases not matched to a gene: 5. The germline gives CDR1 SGHAT, CDR2 FQNNGV. The CDR3 covers 14 residues. The CDR3 spells CASSSTGGFNEQYF. Written as DNA, the CDR3 is TGTGCCAGCAGCTCGACAGGGGGCTTCAACGAGCAGTACTTC. Full variable domain (remainder filled in from reference TRBV11-2 and TRBJ2-7): EAGVAQSPRYKIIEKRQSVAFWCNPISGHATLYWYQQILGQGPKLLIQFQNNGVVDDSQLPKDRFSAERLKGVDSTLKIQPAKLEDSAVYLCASSSTGGFNEQYFGPGTRLTVT.

V and J are TRBV5-1 and TRBJ2-2, with 11 nucleotides matching TRBD1. Per germline, CDR1 SGHRS and CDR2 YFSETQ. There are 16 residues in the CDR3. V was pared by 4 bases and J by 2 bases, with 4 bases of the junction left unmatched. The CDR3 sequence is CASSPGQGVNTGELFF. The CDR3, as DNA: TGCGCCAGCAGCCCGGGACAGGGGGTCAACACCGGGGAGCTGTTTTTT.

The chain couples TRBV27 to TRBJ2-3; possible D gene TRBD2, 6 bases. The CDR3 has 15 residues. The V gene's germline CDR1 is MNHEY and CDR2 SMNVEV (reference sequence). V lost 2 bases to trimming and J lost 1 base, with 10 bases between them. CDR3 in amino acids: CASSLRASGTDTQYF. The CDR3 DNA reads as TGTGCCAGCAGTTTAAGGGCTAGCGGCACAGATACGCAGTATTTT.

The J gene is TRBJ2-5, the V gene TRBV5-1; D uncertain. Germline assignment: CDR1 SGHRS and CDR2 YFSETQ. The length of the CDR3 is 13 residues. V lost 4 bases to trimming and J lost 0 bases, with 7 bases between them. CDR3 residues: CASSLSYQETQYF. CDR3 nucleotide sequence: TGCGCCAGCAGCCTATCGTACCAAGAGACCCAGTACTTC.

The J gene is TRBJ1-1, the V gene TRBV7-8; D gene ambiguous. The V and J ends lost 2 bases and 2 bases respectively, with 9 bases between them. This CDR3 is built from 14 residues. Per germline, CDR1 SGHVS and CDR2 FQNEAQ. For the CDR3, the DNA is TGTGCCAGCAGCTTACCGGGGATAAACACTGAAGCTTTCTTT. Translating it yields CASSLPGINTEAFF. Full variable domain (remainder filled in from reference TRBV7-8 and TRBJ1-1): GAGVSQSPRYKVAKRGQDVALRCDPISGHVSLFWYQQALGQGPEFLTYFQNEAQLDKSGLPSDRFFAERPEGSVSTLKIQRTQQEDSAVYLCASSLPGINTEAFFGQGTRLTVV.